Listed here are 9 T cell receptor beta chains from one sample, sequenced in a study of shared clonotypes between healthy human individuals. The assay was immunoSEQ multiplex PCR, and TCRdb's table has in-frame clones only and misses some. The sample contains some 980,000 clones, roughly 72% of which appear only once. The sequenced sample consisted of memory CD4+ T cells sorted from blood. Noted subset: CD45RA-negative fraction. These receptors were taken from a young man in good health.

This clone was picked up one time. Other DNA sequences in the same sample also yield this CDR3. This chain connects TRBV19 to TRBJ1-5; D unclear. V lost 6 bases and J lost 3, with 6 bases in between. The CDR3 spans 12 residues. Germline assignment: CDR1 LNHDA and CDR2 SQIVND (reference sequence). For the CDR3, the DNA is TGTGCCAGTAGGAGCGACAATCAGCCCCAGCATTTT. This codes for CASRSDNQPQHF.

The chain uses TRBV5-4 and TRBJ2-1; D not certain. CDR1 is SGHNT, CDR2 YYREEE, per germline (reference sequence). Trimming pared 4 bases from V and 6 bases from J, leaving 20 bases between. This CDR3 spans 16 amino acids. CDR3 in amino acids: CASSRSNPLGPNEQFF. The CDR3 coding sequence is TGTGCCAGCAGCCGTTCAAACCCCTTGGGCCCCAATGAGCAGTTCTTC.

The CDR3 region is CATSPATTNEKLFF. The CDR3 bases are TGTGCCACCAGCCCTGCTACAACTAATGAAAAACTGTTTTTT. The V call is TRBV15, the J call TRBJ1-4; no definite D call. Germline loops: CDR1 LNHNV, CDR2 YYDKDF (reference sequence). The V gene lost 5 bases and the J gene lost 0 bases, with 7 bases spanning the gap. The CDR3 spans 14 residues.

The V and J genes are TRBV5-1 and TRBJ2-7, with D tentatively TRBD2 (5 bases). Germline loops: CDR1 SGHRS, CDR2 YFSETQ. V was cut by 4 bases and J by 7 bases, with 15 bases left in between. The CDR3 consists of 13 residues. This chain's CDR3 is CASSPHKDSEQYF. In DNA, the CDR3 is TGCGCCAGCAGCCCACATAAGGACTCGGAGCAGTACTTC.

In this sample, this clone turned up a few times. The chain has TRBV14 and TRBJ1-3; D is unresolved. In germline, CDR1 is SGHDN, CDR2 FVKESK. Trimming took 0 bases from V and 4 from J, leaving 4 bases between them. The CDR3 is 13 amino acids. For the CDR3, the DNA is TGTGCCAGCAGCCAAGAGAGAGGAAACACCATATATTTT. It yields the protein CASSQERGNTIYF.

CDR3: CASSINRGSPLHF. CDR3 DNA sequence: TGTGCCAGCAGCATTAACAGGGGTTCACCCCTCCACTTT. The chain uses TRBV21-1 and TRBJ1-6; no check of the table's D call, TRBD1, against the DNA was made. TRBV21-1 is assigned pseudogene status. The CDR3 is made up of 13 amino acids.

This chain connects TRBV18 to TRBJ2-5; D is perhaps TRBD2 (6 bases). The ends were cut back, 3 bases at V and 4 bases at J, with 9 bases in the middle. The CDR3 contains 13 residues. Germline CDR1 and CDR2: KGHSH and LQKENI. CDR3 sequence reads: CASSPVAAETQYF. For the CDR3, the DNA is TGTGCCAGCTCACCCGTAGCGGCAGAGACCCAGTACTTC.

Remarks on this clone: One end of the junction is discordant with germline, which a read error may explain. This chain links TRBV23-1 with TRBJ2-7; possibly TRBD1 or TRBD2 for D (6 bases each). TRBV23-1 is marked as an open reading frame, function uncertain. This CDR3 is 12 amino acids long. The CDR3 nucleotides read TGCGCCAGCAGTCAATTGGGGGGCGAGGAGTACTTC. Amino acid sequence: CASSQLGGEEYF.

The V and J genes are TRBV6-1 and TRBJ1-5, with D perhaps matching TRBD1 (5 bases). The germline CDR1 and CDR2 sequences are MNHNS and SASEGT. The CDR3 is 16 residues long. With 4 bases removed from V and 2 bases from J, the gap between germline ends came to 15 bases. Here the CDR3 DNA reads TGTGCCAGCAGTGCCCGTTATGGGACCGGCAATCAGCCCCAGCATTTT. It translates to CASSARYGTGNQPQHF.